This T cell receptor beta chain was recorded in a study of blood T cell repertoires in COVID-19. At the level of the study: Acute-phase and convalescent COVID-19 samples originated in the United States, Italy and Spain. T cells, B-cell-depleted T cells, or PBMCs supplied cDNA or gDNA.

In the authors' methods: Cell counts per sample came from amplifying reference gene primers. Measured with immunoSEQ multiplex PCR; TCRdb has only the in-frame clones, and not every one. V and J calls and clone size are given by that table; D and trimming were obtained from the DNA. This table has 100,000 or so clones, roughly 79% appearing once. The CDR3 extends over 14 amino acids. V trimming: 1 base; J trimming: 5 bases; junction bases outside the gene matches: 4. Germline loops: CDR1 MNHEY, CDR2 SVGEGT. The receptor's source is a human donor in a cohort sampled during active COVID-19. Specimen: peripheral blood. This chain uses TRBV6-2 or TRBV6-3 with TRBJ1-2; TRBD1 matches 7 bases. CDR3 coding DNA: TGTGCCAGCAGTTACTACGGACAGGATTATGGCTACACCTTC. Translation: CASSYYGQDYGYTF.